This T cell receptor beta chain was captured by sequencing in a study of OX40 agonist ivuxolimab in advanced cancers. For the study at large: Subjects had a mean age of about 57 years, with a range of roughly 20 to 79; around 80% were male. Earlier treatment with anti-PD-1, anti-PD-L1 or anti-CTLA-4 was permitted, and about 40% had received some. Study observations and caveats: Among the lowest peripheral clonal expansion occurred in 0.1-3.0 mg/kg partial responders.

Assay used: immunoSEQ multiplex PCR; TCRdb lists only in-frame clones, some missing. Among fewer than 20,000 clones listed, roughly 74% were seen once. Points on this clone: Its matching antigen is unknown.

The sequence was obtained from an adult with an advanced solid tumor such as melanoma, head and neck, liver or kidney cancer. Source: CD4+ or CD8+ T cells sorted from blood, taken in a trial of the OX40 agonist ivuxolimab.

CDR3 nucleotide sequence: TGTGCCAGCACACTAGCGGGAGTCTACGAGCAGTACTTC. Translating it yields CASTLAGVYEQYF. J is TRBJ2-7 and V is TRBV6-6; 11 bases match TRBD2. The CDR3 has 13 amino acids. Germline V gives CDR1 MNHNY, CDR2 SVGAGI (reference sequence). J lost 3 bases, V lost 7 bases, and 2 bases had no gene match.